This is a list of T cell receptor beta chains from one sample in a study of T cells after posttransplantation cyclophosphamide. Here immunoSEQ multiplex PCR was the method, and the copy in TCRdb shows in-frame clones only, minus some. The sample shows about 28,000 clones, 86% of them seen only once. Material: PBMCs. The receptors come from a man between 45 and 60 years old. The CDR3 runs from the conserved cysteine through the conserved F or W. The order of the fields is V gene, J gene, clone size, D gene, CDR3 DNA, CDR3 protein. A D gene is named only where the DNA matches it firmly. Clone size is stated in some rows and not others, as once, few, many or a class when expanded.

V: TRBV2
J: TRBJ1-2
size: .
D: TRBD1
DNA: TGTGCCAGCAGAGAGGACAGGGTTCGTGGCTACACCTTC
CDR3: CASREDRVRGYTF

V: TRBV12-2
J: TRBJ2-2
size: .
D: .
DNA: TGTGCAAGTCGCACTCCGGACAGGCCTACCGGGGAGCTGTTTTTT
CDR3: CASRTPDRPTGELFF

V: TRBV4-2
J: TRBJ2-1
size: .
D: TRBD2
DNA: TGTGCCAGCAGCCTCAATAGCGGGGCCTACAATGAGCAGTTCTTC
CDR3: CASSLNSGAYNEQFF

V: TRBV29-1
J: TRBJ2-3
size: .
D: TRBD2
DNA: TGCAGCGTGGCGGGGGGAGCGGGGAGCGTTGATACGCAGTATTTT
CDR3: CSVAGGAGSVDTQYF

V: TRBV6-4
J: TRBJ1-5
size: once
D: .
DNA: TGTGCCAGCAGTGACCCGGAACCGGAGTCGGGGAGGTTGGGGAGGCCCCAGCATTTT
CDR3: CASSDPEPESGRLGRPQHF

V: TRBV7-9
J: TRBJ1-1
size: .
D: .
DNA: TGTGCCATCGGACGAGGAGGTTCGAACACTGAAGCTTTCTTT
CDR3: CAIGRGGSNTEAFF

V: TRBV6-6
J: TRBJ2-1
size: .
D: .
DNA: TGTGCCAGCAGTCCCCCGGGGGGCGGGCAGTTCTTC
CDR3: CASSPPGGGQFF

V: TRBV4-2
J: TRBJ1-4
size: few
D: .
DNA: TGTGCCAGCAGCCAAGAACCGGGAACTAATGAAAAACTGTTTTTT
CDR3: CASSQEPGTNEKLFF

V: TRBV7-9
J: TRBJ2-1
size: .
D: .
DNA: TGTGCCAGCAGCTCCGCCGGGGTAAATGAGCAGTTCTTC
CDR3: CASSSAGVNEQFF

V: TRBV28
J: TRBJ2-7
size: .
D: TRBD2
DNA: TGTGCCAGCACCCATAGCGGGGTACGATCCTACGAGCAGTACTTC
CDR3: CASTHSGVRSYEQYF

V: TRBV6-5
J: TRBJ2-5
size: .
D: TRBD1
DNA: TGTGCCAGCAGTTACTCTCCGGACAGGGCGGAGACCCAGTACTTC
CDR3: CASSYSPDRAETQYF

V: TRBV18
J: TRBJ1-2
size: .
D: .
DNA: TGTGCCAGCTCACCCTCAACGCCGGGACAATCGAACTATGGCTACACCTTC
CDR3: CASSPSTPGQSNYGYTF